A selection of T cell receptor beta chains follows, all from one sample in a study of blood T cell repertoires in COVID-19. Assay: immunoSEQ multiplex PCR; the TCRdb copy retains only in-frame clones and omits some. The sample contains 270,000 or so clones, 85% to 90% of which appear only once. The source material was peripheral blood. Receptor source: a woman under 40 with COVID-19, enrolled during active disease. Both conserved end residues are trimmed from each CDR3. A D gene is named only where the DNA matches it firmly.

V gene	D gene	J gene	CDR3 length	CDR3 protein
TRBV9	TRBD2	TRBJ2-1	13	ASSVDSGGRGEQF
TRBV5-4	TRBD2	TRBJ2-7	12	ASSSSGGLYEQY
TRBV19	.	TRBJ1-2	10	ASSIRGYGYT
TRBV7-2	TRBD1	TRBJ2-1	13	ASSSGGTGNNEQF
TRBV7-2	TRBD2	TRBJ2-2	14	ASSLVAGVNTGELF
TRBV7-9	.	TRBJ2-2	14	ASSLRQPANTGELF
TRBV7-2	.	TRBJ1-5	10	ASSGRGQPQH
TRBV24-1	.	TRBJ2-3	11	ATSDPYTDTQY
TRBV27	TRBD1	TRBJ1-2	13	ASSFQVAGGSGYT
TRBV6-5	.	TRBJ1-6	13	ASAEGRNYNSPLH
TRBV5-1	TRBD2	TRBJ2-5	12	ASSGISGGLGGY
TRBV11-2	.	TRBJ1-2	15	ASSPVTWGTLNYGYT
TRBV18	.	TRBJ1-2	11	ASSPSENYGYT
TRBV6-6	.	TRBJ2-3	16	ASSRTAGASRGTDTQY
TRBV18	TRBD1	TRBJ1-5	13	ASSPGTGSNQPQH
TRBV18	TRBD2	TRBJ2-2	14	ASSLRTSALTGELF
TRBV5-1	.	TRBJ2-4	13	ASSFQGNPKNIQY
TRBV19	TRBD1	TRBJ1-5	13	ASTRTGWVNQPQH
TRBV24-1	.	TRBJ2-3	14	ATSDLRAGITDTQY
TRBV6-5	.	TRBJ1-2	12	ASSYREGSSGYT
TRBV3-1/TRBV3-2	.	TRBJ2-3	10	ASSLTQVEQY
TRBV4-1	TRBD2	TRBJ2-3	15	ASSQVGAGGRTDTQY
TRBV5-6	.	TRBJ1-2	16	ASSPAVYKMDSRYGYT
TRBV6-5	TRBD2	TRBJ2-5	11	ASSSRGGETQY
TRBV3-1/TRBV3-2	.	TRBJ1-2	13	ASSQRGGALYGYT
TRBV5-1	TRBD1	TRBJ1-4	11	ASSFQGGEKLF
TRBV4-1	TRBD2	TRBJ2-3	14	ASSVFAGGSADTQY
TRBV30	TRBD2	TRBJ2-7	11	AWSDGLDHEQY
TRBV10-1	.	TRBJ1-4	12	ASSESRSGEKLF
TRBV4-2	.	TRBJ1-1	11	ASSQTANTEAF
TRBV19	.	TRBJ2-3	12	ASSSRLSTDTQY
TRBV6-5	TRBD1	TRBJ1-2	10	ASSYTGAGYT
TRBV19	.	TRBJ2-1	15	ASSARAGTVGYNEQF